What follows is one T cell receptor beta chain and its context. Assay: immunoSEQ multiplex PCR; the TCRdb copy retains only in-frame clones and omits some. The table lists hundreds of thousands of clones, around 87% of them singletons. Germline V gives CDR1 SQVTM, CDR2 ANQGSEA. CDR3 length: 12 amino acids. J gave up 5 bases and V 8 bases, and 6 bases lay outside the gene matches. This sample is drawn from a study of shared T cell receptors in the human thymus. Another study also made use of these data, one on human thymus T cells. That work contributes: There appeared to be biased usage of V and J genes in thymic and blood repertoires.

This rearrangement joins TRBV29-1 to TRBJ2-7, with TRBD1 matching 10 bases. The sequenced sample was thymocytes. This TCR derives from a boy younger than two with a congenital heart defect. This CDR3 is CSIRQGAHEQYF. CDR3 DNA: TGCAGCATTCGACAGGGGGCGCACGAGCAGTACTTC.